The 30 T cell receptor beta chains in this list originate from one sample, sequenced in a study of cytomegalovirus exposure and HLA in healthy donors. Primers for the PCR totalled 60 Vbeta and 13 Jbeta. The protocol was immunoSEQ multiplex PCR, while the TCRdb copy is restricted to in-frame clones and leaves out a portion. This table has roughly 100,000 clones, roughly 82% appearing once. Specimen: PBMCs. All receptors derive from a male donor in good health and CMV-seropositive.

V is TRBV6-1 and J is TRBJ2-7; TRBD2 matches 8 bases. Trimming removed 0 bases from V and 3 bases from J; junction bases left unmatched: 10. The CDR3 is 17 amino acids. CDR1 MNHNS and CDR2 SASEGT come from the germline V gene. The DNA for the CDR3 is TGTGCCAGCAGTGAAGCGCCGGCGGGAGGACTGATCTACGAGCAGTACTTC. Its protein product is CASSEAPAGGLIYEQYF.

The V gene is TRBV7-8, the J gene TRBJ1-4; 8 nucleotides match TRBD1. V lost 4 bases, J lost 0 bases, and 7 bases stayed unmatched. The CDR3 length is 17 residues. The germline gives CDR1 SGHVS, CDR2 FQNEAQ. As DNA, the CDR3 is TGTGCCAGCAGCTCCCGACCGGGACAGGCAACTAATGAAAAACTGTTTTTT. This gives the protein CASSSRPGQATNEKLFF.

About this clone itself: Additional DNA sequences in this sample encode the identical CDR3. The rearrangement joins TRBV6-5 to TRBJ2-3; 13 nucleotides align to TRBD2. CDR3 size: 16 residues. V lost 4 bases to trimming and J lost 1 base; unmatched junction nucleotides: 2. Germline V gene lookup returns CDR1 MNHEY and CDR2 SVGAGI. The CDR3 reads CASSFGLAGGTDTQYF. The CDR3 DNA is TGTGCCAGCAGTTTTGGACTAGCGGGAGGCACAGATACGCAGTATTTT.

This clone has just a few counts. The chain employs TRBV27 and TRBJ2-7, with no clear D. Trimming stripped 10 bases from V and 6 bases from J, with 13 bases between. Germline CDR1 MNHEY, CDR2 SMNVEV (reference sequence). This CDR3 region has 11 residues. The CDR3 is CATPRGSEQYF. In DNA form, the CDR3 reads TGTGCCACCCCTCGTGGCAGCGAGCAGTACTTC.

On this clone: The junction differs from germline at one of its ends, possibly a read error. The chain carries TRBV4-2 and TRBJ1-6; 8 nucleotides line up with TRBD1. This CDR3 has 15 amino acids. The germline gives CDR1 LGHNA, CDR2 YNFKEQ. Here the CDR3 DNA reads TGTGCCAGCAGCCAAGAAGGACAGGGTAATTCACCCCTCAACTTT. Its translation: CASSQEGQGNSPLNF.

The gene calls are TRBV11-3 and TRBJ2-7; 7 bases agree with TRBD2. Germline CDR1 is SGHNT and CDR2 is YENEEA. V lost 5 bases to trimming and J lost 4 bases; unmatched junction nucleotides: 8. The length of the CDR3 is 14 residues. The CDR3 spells CASSRGGSLYEQYF. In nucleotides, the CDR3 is TGTGCCAGCAGCCGGGGCGGGAGCTTATACGAGCAGTACTTC. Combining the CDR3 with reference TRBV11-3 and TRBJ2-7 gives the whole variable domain EAGVVQSPRYKIIEKKQPVAFWCNPISGHNTLYWYLQNLGQGPELLIRYENEEAVDDSQLPKDRFSAERLKGVDSTLKIQPAELGDSAVYLCASSRGGSLYEQYFGPGTRLTVT.

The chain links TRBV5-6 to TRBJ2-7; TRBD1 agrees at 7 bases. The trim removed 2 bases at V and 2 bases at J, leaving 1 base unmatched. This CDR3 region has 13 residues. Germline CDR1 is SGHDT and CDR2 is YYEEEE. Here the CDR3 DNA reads TGTGCCAGCAGCTTCGGGACAGCCTACGAGCAGTACTTC. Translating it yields CASSFGTAYEQYF.

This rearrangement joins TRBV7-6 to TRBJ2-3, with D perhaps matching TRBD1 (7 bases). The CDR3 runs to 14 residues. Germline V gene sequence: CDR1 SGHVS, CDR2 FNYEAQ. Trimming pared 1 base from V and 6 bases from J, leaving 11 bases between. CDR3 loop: CASSLGPGGDTQYF. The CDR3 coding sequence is TGTGCCAGCAGCTTAGGGCCAGGGGGGGATACGCAGTATTTT.

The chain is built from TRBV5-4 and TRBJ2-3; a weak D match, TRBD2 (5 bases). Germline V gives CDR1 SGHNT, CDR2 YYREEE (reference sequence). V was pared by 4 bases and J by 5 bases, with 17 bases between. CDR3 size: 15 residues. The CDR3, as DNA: TGTGCCAGCAGCGTGGACCTAGCTCGGAGAGATACGCAGTATTTT. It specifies CASSVDLARRDTQYF.

The CDR3 nucleotides are TGTGCCAGCAGTACCAGACTAGCGGGAGATCTGTTCTACGAGCAGTACTTC. This translates into CASSTRLAGDLFYEQYF. The chain recombines TRBV27 with TRBJ2-7; 12 bases are shared with TRBD2. This CDR3 contains 17 residues. In germline, CDR1 is MNHEY, CDR2 SMNVEV (reference sequence). J was trimmed by 3 bases and V by 5 bases; bases with no gene match: 11.

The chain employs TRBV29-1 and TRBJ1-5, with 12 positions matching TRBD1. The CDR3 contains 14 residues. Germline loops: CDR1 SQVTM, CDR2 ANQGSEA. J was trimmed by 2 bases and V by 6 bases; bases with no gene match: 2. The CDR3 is CSVGTGGGNQPQHF. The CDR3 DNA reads TGCAGCGTCGGGACAGGGGGCGGCAATCAGCCCCAGCATTTT.

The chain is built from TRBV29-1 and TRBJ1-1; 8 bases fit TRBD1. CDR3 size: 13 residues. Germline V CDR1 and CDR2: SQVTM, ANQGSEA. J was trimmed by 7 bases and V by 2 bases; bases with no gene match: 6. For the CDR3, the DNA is TGCAGCGTTGAATCTGGGGGGACAGGTGAAGCTTTCTTT. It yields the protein CSVESGGTGEAFF.

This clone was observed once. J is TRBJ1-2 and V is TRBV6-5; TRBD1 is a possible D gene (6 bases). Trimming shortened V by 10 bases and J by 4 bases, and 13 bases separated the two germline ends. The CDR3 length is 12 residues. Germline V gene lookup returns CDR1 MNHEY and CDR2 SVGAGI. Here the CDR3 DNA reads TGTGCCACCCGGCCCAGGGGCTATGGCTACACCTTC. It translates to CATRPRGYGYTF.

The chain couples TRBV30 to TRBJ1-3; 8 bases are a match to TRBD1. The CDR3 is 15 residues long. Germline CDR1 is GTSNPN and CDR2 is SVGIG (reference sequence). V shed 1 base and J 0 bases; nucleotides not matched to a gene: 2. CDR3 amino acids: CAWSGDRSSGNTIYF. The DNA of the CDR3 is TGTGCCTGGAGTGGGGACAGGAGCTCTGGAAACACCATATATTTT. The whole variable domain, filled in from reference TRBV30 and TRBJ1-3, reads SQTIHQWPATLVQPVGSPLSLECTVEGTSNPNLYWYRQAAGRGLQLLFYSVGIGQISSEVPQNLSASRPQDRQFILSSKKLLLSDSGFYLCAWSGDRSSGNTIYFGEGSWLTVV.

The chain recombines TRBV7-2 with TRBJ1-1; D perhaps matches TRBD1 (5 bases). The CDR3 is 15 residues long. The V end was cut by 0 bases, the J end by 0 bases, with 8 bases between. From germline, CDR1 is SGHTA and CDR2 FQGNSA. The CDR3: CASSLAGGVNTEAFF. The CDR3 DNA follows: TGTGCCAGCAGCTTAGCAGGAGGGGTGAACACTGAAGCTTTCTTT. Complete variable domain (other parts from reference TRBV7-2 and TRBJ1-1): GAGVSQSPSNKVTEKGKDVELRCDPISGHTALYWYRQSLGQGLEFLIYFQGNSAPDKSGLPSDRFSAERTGGSVSTLTIQRTQQEDSAVYLCASSLAGGVNTEAFFGQGTRLTVV.

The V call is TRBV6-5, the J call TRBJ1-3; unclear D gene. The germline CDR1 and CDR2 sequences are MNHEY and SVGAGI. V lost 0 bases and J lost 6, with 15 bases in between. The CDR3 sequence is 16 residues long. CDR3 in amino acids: CASSYSSFPSPNTIYF. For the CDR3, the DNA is TGTGCCAGCAGTTACTCGAGTTTCCCCTCTCCAAACACCATATATTTT.

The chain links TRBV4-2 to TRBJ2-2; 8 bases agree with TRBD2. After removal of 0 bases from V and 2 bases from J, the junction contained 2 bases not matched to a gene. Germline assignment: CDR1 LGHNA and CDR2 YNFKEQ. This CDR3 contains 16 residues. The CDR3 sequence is CASSQDRGGNTGELFF. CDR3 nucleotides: TGTGCCAGCAGCCAAGATCGGGGGGGTAACACCGGGGAGCTGTTTTTT.

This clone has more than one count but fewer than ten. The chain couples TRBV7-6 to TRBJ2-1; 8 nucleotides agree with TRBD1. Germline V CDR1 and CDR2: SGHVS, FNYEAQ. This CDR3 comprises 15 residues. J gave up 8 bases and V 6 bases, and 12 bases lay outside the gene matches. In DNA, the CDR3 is TGTGCCAGCAGGCCCCCGGGACAGGCCTGGGATGAGCAGTTCTTC. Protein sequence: CASRPPGQAWDEQFF. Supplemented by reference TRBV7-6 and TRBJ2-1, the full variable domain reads GAGVSQSPRYKVTKRGQDVALRCDPISGHVSLYWYRQALGQGPEFLTYFNYEAQQDKSGLPNDRFSAERPEGSISTLTIQRTEQRDSAMYRCASRPPGQAWDEQFFGPGTRLTVL.

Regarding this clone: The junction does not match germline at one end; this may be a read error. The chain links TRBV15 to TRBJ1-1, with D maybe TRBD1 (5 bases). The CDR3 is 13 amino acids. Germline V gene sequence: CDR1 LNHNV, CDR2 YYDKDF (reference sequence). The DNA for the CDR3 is TGTGCCACTAGCATGGGGGGGGTCCCTGAAGCTTTCTTT. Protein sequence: CATSMGGVPEAFF.

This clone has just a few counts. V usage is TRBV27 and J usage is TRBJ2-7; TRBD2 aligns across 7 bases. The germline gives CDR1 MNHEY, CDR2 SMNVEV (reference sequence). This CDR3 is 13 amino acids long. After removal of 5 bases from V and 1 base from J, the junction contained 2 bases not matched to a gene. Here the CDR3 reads CASSPGLSYEQYF. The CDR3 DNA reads TGTGCCAGCAGTCCGGGACTATCCTACGAGCAGTACTTC.

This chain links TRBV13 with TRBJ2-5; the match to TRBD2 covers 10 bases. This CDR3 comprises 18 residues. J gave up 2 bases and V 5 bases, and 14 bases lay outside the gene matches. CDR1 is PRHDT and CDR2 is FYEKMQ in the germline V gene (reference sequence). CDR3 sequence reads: CASSLAVTSGPWQETQYF. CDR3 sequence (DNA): TGTGCCAGCAGCCTTGCGGTGACTAGCGGGCCGTGGCAAGAGACCCAGTACTTC.

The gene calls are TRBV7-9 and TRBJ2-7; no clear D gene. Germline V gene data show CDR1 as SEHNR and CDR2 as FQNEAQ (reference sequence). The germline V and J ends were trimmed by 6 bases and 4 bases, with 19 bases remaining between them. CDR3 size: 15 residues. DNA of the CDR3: TGTGCCAGCAGACCTTCGAGCACCAACCTTTACGAGCAGTACTTC. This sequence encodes CASRPSSTNLYEQYF.

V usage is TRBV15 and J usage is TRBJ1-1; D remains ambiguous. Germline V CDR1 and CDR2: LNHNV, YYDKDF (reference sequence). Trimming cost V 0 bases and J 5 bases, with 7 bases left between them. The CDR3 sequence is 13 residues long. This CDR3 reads CATSRDRGTEAFF. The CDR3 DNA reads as TGTGCCACCAGCAGAGATCGAGGGACTGAAGCTTTCTTT.

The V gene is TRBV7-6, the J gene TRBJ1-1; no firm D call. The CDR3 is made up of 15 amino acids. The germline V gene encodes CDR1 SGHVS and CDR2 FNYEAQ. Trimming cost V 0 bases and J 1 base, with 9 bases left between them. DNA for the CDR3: TGTGCCAGCAGCTTAGCGGGCTCCCAGAACACTGAAGCTTTCTTT. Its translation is CASSLAGSQNTEAFF.

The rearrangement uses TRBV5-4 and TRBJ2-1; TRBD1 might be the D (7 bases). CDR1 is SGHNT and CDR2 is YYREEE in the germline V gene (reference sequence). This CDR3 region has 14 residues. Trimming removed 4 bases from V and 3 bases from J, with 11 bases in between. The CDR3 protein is CASSGGDSYNEQFF. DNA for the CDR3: TGTGCCAGCAGCGGAGGGGACAGCTACAATGAGCAGTTCTTC.

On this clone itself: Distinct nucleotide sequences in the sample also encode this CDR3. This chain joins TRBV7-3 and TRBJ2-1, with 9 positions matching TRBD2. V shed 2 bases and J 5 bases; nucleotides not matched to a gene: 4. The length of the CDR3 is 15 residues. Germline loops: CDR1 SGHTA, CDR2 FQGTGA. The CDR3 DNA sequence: TGTGCCAGCAGCTTACGCGGGGGGGCGGACAATGAGCAGTTCTTC. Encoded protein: CASSLRGGADNEQFF.

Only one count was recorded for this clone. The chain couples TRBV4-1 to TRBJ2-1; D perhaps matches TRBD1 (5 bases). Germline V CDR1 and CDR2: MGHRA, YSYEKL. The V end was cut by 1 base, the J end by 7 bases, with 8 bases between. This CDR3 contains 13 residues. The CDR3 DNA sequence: TGCGCCAGCAGCCAAGGGACAACAAATGAGCAGTTCTTC. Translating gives CASSQGTTNEQFF.

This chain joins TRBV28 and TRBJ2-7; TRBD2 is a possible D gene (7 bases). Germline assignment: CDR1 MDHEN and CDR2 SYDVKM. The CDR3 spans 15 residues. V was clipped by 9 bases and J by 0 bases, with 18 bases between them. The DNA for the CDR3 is TGTGCCAGTGGGGGAGGGGGGCGAACCTCCTACGAGCAGTACTTC. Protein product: CASGGGGRTSYEQYF.

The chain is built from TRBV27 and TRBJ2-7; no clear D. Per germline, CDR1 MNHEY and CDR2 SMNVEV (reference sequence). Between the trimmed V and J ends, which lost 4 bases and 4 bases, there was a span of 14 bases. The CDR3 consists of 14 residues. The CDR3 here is CASSSLNTWYEQYF. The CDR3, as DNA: TGTGCCAGCAGTTCATTAAACACCTGGTACGAGCAGTACTTC.

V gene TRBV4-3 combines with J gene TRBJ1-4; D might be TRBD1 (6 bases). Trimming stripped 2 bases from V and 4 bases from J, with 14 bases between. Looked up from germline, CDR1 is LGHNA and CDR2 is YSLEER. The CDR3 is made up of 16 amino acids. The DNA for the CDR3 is TGCGCCAGCAGCCAATTCGCAGGGGATCTTAATGAAAAACTGTTTTTT. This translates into CASSQFAGDLNEKLFF.